Listed below are T cell receptor beta chains from one sample, sequenced in a study of blood T cells in healthy people across ages. TCRdb recomputed calls from the 5' RACE reads with MiXCR, one row per CDR3 protein. Of 1.5 million or so distinct CDR3 sequences listed, roughly 45% are singletons. The sequencing sample was made of blood. The receptors derive from a woman aged 18-29 years in good health. Both conserved end residues are part of each CDR3. The D gene is left open where the match is weak. Some rows have no size entry. The others give once, few or many, or a class for an expanded clone.

v_call: TRBV6-1
d_call: -
clone_size: few
j_call: TRBJ2-1
cdr3_nt: TGTGCCAGCAGTAACTGGCGGAGCTCCTACAATGAGCAGTTCTTC
cdr3_aa: CASSNWRSSYNEQFF

v_call: TRBV28
d_call: -
clone_size: -
j_call: TRBJ1-3
cdr3_nt: TGTGCCAGCAGCTTGGGGAGAAACACCATATATTTT
cdr3_aa: CASSLGRNTIYF

v_call: TRBV2
d_call: -
clone_size: -
j_call: TRBJ2-3
cdr3_nt: TGTGCCGGCAGGGAAGGGGCTAGCACAGATACGCAGTATTTT
cdr3_aa: CAGREGASTDTQYF

v_call: TRBV6-1
d_call: TRBD1
clone_size: -
j_call: TRBJ2-5
cdr3_nt: TGTGCCAGCAGTGAAGCGGGGGGGACAGGGCAAGAGACCCAGTACTTC
cdr3_aa: CASSEAGGTGQETQYF

v_call: TRBV27
d_call: TRBD2
clone_size: -
j_call: TRBJ2-1
cdr3_nt: TGTGCCAGCAAGAATCTCGCGACTAGCGGGGGGCGCTCCTACAATGAGCAGTTCTTC
cdr3_aa: CASKNLATSGGRSYNEQFF

v_call: TRBV28
d_call: -
clone_size: -
j_call: TRBJ2-2
cdr3_nt: TGTGCCAGCAGACAGCAGGCGAACACCGGGGAGCTGTTTTTT
cdr3_aa: CASRQQANTGELFF

v_call: TRBV10-3
d_call: TRBD2
clone_size: few
j_call: TRBJ2-1
cdr3_nt: TGTGCCATCAGGCCCGGACTAGCGGGAATTTCGGAGCAGTTCTTC
cdr3_aa: CAIRPGLAGISEQFF

v_call: TRBV20-1
d_call: TRBD2
clone_size: -
j_call: TRBJ2-3
cdr3_nt: TGCAGTGCTAGTCTTTTTGATCGGGCGGGAGGAGATACGCAGTATTTT
cdr3_aa: CSASLFDRAGGDTQYF

v_call: TRBV6-2/TRBV6-3
d_call: -
clone_size: -
j_call: TRBJ2-1
cdr3_nt: TGTGCCAGCAGTTACGGGGTAGCGGACCCCCCCTGGGAGTTCTTC
cdr3_aa: CASSYGVADPPWEFF

v_call: TRBV3-1
d_call: -
clone_size: -
j_call: TRBJ1-5
cdr3_nt: TGTGCCAGCAGCCAAGGGGGGGCTAACGGGCCCCAGCATTTT
cdr3_aa: CASSQGGANGPQHF

v_call: TRBV24-1
d_call: -
clone_size: few
j_call: TRBJ2-3
cdr3_nt: TGTGCCACCAGTGACCTGAAGGGAGCGGAGCGCACAGATACGCAGTATTTT
cdr3_aa: CATSDLKGAERTDTQYF

v_call: TRBV15
d_call: TRBD2
clone_size: few
j_call: TRBJ2-5
cdr3_nt: TGTGCCACCAGCAGAGATCCCCCTGGACTAGCGGGAGTGGGTGAGACCCAGTACTTC
cdr3_aa: CATSRDPPGLAGVGETQYF

v_call: TRBV6-1
d_call: TRBD2
clone_size: few
j_call: TRBJ2-3
cdr3_nt: TGTGCCAGCAGAGAAAGCGGGGGCGCAGATACGCAGTATTTT
cdr3_aa: CASRESGGADTQYF